The source of this TCR beta chain is a study of human T cells and chemical hapten exposure (dated by TCRdb to the early 2020s). Concerning the study at large: Libraries were pooled for sequencing, and per-sample TCR yields varied mainly because of small differences in library volumes within the pool. Peripheral blood TCR repertoire changes were tracked in vivo in alopecia patients during primary and secondary sensitization to the hapten diphenylcyclopropenone (DPC). For every blood RNA sample, sequencing covered both the TCR alpha and TCR beta chains.

Sample time point, as interpreted from the label and publication: healthy volunteer bleed at 6 weeks. Unfractionated whole blood was collected in Tempus Blood RNA tubes, and total RNA was extracted from that blood. Roughly five healthy volunteers were used as TCR sequencing controls and were bled at day 0, 2 weeks and 6 weeks. There are 14 amino acids in the CDR3, from cysteine to phenylalanine inclusive. The only DNA kept is the CDR3, 42 bases in frame from the first base. V is clipped by 1 base and J by 4 bases, and the sequence between their germline boundaries is 7 bases long. For CDR1 and CDR2, the germline V gene (reference sequence) lists LNHNV and YYDKDF. Points the paper makes about the study in general: DPC sensitization did not change how many TCRs were above 1 in 1000 frequency, and no evidence was found of alterations in global repertoire structure. After repeated subsampling, changes were observed in the strength of the expansion versus patch-test correlation and in the threshold at which the correlation became significant.

The library was prepared using RACE. TCRdb records NextSeq 500 as the sequencer. During library preparation, unique molecular identifiers were attached to individual cDNA molecules so that TCRs could be counted in a quantitative, reproducible way. As for the authors' bioinformatics: The median number of TCRs per sample was 85,000 to 100,000, ranging from about 20,000 to 700,000. The Decombinator software suite was used to annotate V, J and CDR3 in the TCR reads. For the PS versus PT1 abundance plots, all samples were subsampled to the same number of TCRs (28,000). TCRs were defined as expanded if absent before sensitization and observed at least eight times at the 2-week time point. Using fastp at Q25 and MiXCR, TCRdb reprocessed the public reads and kept productive beta chains. All rows with the same CDR3 protein become a single entry with the most common DNA and genes. The V and J calls come from TCRdb's annotation, not from the publication. Here the sample has tens of thousands of distinct CDR3 sequences; around 5% occur a single time. The ten largest clones take up 10% to 15% of the sample.

This clonotype was observed at least ten times. No cognate antigen has been identified for it. One base away there is no much larger clone; base qualities are not given. Sequences were obtained from whole blood. The origin of this receptor is a human donor in good health. Some clones in this sample may be carry-over from other donors' samples. The rearranged chain carries TRBV15 and TRBJ2-2; a confident D gene designation cannot be given. Read as DNA, the sequence is TGTGCCACCAGCAGAGGGTTGGGCACCGGGGAGCTGTTTTTT. Its amino acids are CATSRGLGTGELFF.